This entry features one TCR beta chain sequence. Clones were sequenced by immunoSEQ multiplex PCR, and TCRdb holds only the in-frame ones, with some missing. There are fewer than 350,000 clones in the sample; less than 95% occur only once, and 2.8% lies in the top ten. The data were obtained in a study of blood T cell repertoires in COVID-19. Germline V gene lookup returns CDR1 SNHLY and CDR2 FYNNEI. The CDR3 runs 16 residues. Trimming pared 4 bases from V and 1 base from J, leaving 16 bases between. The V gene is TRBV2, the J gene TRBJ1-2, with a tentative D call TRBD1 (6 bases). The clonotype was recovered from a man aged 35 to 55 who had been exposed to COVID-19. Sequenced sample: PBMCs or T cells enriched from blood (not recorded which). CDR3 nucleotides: TGTGCCAGCAGTGGAAACAGGGACCCCCTTAACTATGGCTACACCTTC. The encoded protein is CASSGNRDPLNYGYTF.